Below are 16 T cell receptor beta chains sequenced from a single sample in a study of cytomegalovirus exposure and HLA in healthy donors. Use of 60 Vbeta and 13 Jbeta primers characterized the PCR. Sequencing used immunoSEQ multiplex PCR; TCRdb keeps in-frame clones, though not all of them. This table holds roughly 110,000 clones, about three quarters found once. The sequenced material came from PBMCs. The receptors here all came from a female donor in good health and CMV-seronegative.

The genes are TRBV4-2 and TRBJ2-7; TRBD2 aligns across 9 bases. The CDR3 spans 13 residues. After removal of 4 bases from V and 5 bases from J, the junction contained 3 bases not matched to a gene. Germline values: CDR1 LGHNA, CDR2 YNFKEQ. This CDR3 is CASSRGLADEQYF. The CDR3 nucleotides read TGTGCCAGCAGCCGGGGACTAGCCGACGAGCAGTACTTC.

This clone was counted a few times. The chain links TRBV7-2 to TRBJ1-1; TRBD1 aligns across 9 bases. The length of the CDR3 is 17 residues. Germline V gene data show CDR1 as SGHTA and CDR2 as FQGNSA. Trimming removed 5 bases from V and 4 bases from J; junction bases left unmatched: 14. In nucleotides, the CDR3 is TGTGCCAGCAGCATTATACAGGGGGCGCATTGGACCACTGAAGCTTTCTTT. Its translation: CASSIIQGAHWTTEAFF. Looking up the rest from reference TRBV7-2 and TRBJ1-1 gives the full variable domain: GAGVSQSPSNKVTEKGKDVELRCDPISGHTALYWYRQSLGQGLEFLIYFQGNSAPDKSGLPSDRFSAERTGGSVSTLTIQRTQQEDSAVYLCASSIIQGAHWTTEAFFGQGTRLTVV.

The genes are TRBV27 and TRBJ1-5; D ambiguous. Trimming shortened V by 5 bases and J by 8 bases, and 16 bases separated the two germline ends. The CDR3 totals 14 residues. The V gene's germline CDR1 is MNHEY and CDR2 SMNVEV (reference sequence). The CDR3 loop reads CASSPTPKGEPQHF. The CDR3 bases are TGTGCCAGCAGTCCTACCCCTAAAGGAGAGCCCCAGCATTTT.

The V and J genes are TRBV27 and TRBJ1-2, with TRBD1 matching 7 bases. The CDR3 is 15 residues long. V lost 0 bases to trimming and J lost 2 bases; unmatched junction nucleotides: 3. Germline V lookup: CDR1 MNHEY, CDR2 SMNVEV (reference sequence). CDR3 DNA sequence: TGTGCCAGCAGTTTATCAGGGGGACAGAACTATGGCTACACCTTC. This translates into CASSLSGGQNYGYTF.

The chain links TRBV2 to TRBJ2-1; the match to TRBD1 covers 8 bases. Germline CDR1 is SNHLY and CDR2 is FYNNEI. Unmatched junction bases numbered 1, after V lost 4 bases and J lost 2 bases. CDR3 length: 14 amino acids. The CDR3 loop is CASSVGQAYNEQFF. The CDR3 DNA follows: TGTGCCAGCAGTGTGGGACAGGCCTACAATGAGCAGTTCTTC. The full variable domain, its missing parts supplied by reference TRBV2 and TRBJ2-1, is EPEVTQTPSHQVTQMGQEVILRCVPISNHLYFYWYRQILGQKVEFLVSFYNNEISEKSEIFDDQFSVERPDGSNFTLKIRSTKLEDSAMYFCASSVGQAYNEQFFGPGTRLTVL.

The chain has TRBV5-5 and TRBJ2-2, with 10 bases identical to TRBD2. CDR3 length equals 18 residues. The germline gives CDR1 SGHKS, CDR2 YYEKEE (reference sequence). The trim removed 0 bases at V and 2 bases at J, leaving 7 bases unmatched. The CDR3 reads CASSLVASGGVNTGELFF. The CDR3 nucleotides read TGTGCCAGCAGCTTGGTGGCTAGCGGGGGCGTAAACACCGGGGAGCTGTTTTTT.

The chain combines TRBV5-1 with TRBJ2-3; TRBD2 is a possible D gene (6 bases). The germline V gene encodes CDR1 SGHRS and CDR2 YFSETQ. This CDR3 region has 15 residues. Between the trimmed V and J ends, which lost 0 bases and 6 bases, there was a span of 14 bases. CDR3 in DNA: TGCGCCAGCAGCTTGGGCGGGACCGTCATGGATACGCAGTATTTT. Translation: CASSLGGTVMDTQYF.

In the case of this clone: The junction departs from the called germline gene at one end, perhaps through a read error. The chain carries TRBV7-9 and TRBJ2-3; no clear D gene. This CDR3 has 12 amino acids. Germline CDR1 is SEHNR and CDR2 is FQNEAQ (reference sequence). The CDR3 loop reads CSSSSRPGTQYF. CDR3 in DNA: TGTTCCAGCAGCTCGCGGCCCGGTACGCAGTATTTT.

The chain has TRBV4-2 and TRBJ1-6; D unclear. V lost 0 bases and J 5 bases, leaving 11 bases between the germline ends. The CDR3 is 16 amino acids. Germline CDR1 is LGHNA and CDR2 is YNFKEQ. The CDR3, as DNA: TGTGCCAGCAGCCAAGATGGGCGTGCGAATAATTCACCCCTCCACTTT. Protein sequence: CASSQDGRANNSPLHF.

Concerning this clone: The CDR3 does not close with the conserved phenylalanine or tryptophan, likely indicating a read error. The chain uses TRBV20-1 and TRBJ1-2; D may be TRBD1 (6 bases). V was cut by 6 bases and J by 8 bases, with 13 bases left in between. The CDR3 has 11 amino acids. Germline CDR1 and CDR2: DFQATT and SNEGSKA (reference sequence). The CDR3 loop is CSAQHQGGYTL. The CDR3 DNA reads TGCAGTGCCCAACACCAGGGGGGCTACACCCTC.

The rearrangement uses TRBV18 and TRBJ1-1; TRBD1 might be the D (6 bases). CDR3 length: 12 residues. The V and J ends lost 3 bases and 11 bases respectively, with 13 bases between them. Germline V gene sequence: CDR1 KGHSH, CDR2 LQKENI. CDR3 amino acids: CASSPNRELAFF. DNA of the CDR3: TGTGCCAGCTCACCGAACAGGGAATTGGCTTTCTTT. Full variable domain (missing parts from reference TRBV18 and TRBJ1-1): NAGVMQNPRHLVRRRGQEARLRCSPMKGHSHVYWYRQLPEEGLKFMVYLQKENIIDESGMPKERFSAEFPKEGPSILRIQQVVRGDSAAYFCASSPNRELAFFGQGTRLTVV.

The J gene is TRBJ2-5, the V gene TRBV7-9; a possible D gene is TRBD1 (8 bases). Gene TRBJ2-7 matches the end of the DNA better, so the J call may be wrong. Germline values: CDR1 SEHNR, CDR2 FQNEAQ (reference sequence). The CDR3 contains 15 residues. CDR3 in amino acids: CASSLAQGGKYEQYF. The CDR3 nucleotides read TGTGCCAGCAGCTTAGCACAGGGGGGGAAATACGAGCAGTACTTC.

The J gene is TRBJ1-2, the V gene TRBV5-1; possibly TRBD1 for D (5 bases). Germline CDR1 SGHRS, CDR2 YFSETQ. The CDR3 spans 14 residues. Trimming took off 3 bases at V and 4 bases at J, with 13 bases between the two ends. The CDR3 DNA is TGCGCCAGCAGCTCGGGGGGGGGAAGCTATGGCTACACCTTC. Translated, it gives CASSSGGGSYGYTF.

The J gene is TRBJ2-2, the V gene TRBV5-1; D remains unclear. This CDR3 is 15 amino acids long. CDR1 SGHRS and CDR2 YFSETQ come from the germline V gene. V lost 0 bases and J lost 1, with 7 bases in between. CDR3 in amino acids: CASSLGPQNTGELFF. CDR3 DNA sequence: TGCGCCAGCAGCTTGGGTCCCCAGAACACCGGGGAGCTGTTTTTT.

This clone was counted between two and nine times. The chain uses TRBV4-3 and TRBJ1-1; TRBD1 aligns across 7 bases. This CDR3 region has 16 residues. CDR1 is LGHNA, CDR2 YSLEER, per germline. The J segment lost 3 bases and the V segment lost 0 bases, leaving 7 bases of the junction unmatched. CDR3 nucleotides: TGCGCCAGCAGCCAAGAGCTGACAGGGTCCTACACTGAAGCTTTCTTT. Translation gives CASSQELTGSYTEAFF.

The chain combines TRBV10-2 with TRBJ2-3, with D possibly being TRBD2 (5 bases). Between the trimmed V and J ends, which lost 3 bases and 6 bases, there was a span of 13 bases. The CDR3 sequence is 14 residues long. The V gene's germline CDR1 is WSHSY and CDR2 SAAADI. The CDR3 sequence is CASSDLVRGDTQYF. The CDR3 nucleotides are TGCGCCAGCAGTGATTTGGTTAGAGGGGATACGCAGTATTTT.